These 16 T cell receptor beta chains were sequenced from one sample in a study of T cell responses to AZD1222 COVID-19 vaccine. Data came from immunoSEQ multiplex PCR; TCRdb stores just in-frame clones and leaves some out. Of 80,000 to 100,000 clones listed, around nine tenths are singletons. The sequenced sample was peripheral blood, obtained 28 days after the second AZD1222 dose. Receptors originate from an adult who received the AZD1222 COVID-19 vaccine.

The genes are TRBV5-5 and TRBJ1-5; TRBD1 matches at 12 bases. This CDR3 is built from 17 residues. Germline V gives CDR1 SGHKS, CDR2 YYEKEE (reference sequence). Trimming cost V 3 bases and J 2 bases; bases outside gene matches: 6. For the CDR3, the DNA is TGTGCCAGCAGCTGGGGGACAGGGGGCATTGGCAATCAGCCCCAGCATTTT. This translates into CASSWGTGGIGNQPQHF.

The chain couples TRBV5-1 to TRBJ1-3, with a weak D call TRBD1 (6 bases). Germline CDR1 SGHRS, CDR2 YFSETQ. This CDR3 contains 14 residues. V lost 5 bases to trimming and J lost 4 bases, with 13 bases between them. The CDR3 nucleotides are TGCGCCAGCAGGACTGGACAGCTCGGAAACACCATATATTTT. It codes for CASRTGQLGNTIYF.

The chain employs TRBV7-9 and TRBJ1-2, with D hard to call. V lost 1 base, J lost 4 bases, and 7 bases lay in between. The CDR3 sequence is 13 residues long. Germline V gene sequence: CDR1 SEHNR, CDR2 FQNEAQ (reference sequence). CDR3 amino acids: CASSLGTFYGYTF. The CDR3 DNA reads TGTGCCAGCAGCTTAGGGACCTTCTATGGCTACACCTTC.

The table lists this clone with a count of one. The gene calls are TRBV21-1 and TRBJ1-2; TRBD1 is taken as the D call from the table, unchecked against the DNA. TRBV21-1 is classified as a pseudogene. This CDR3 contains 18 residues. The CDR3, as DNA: TGTGCCAGCAGCCCCCGAGGGAGGGGGACAGGGGGCGCGATAGGCTACACCTTC. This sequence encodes CASSPRGRGTGGAIGYTF.

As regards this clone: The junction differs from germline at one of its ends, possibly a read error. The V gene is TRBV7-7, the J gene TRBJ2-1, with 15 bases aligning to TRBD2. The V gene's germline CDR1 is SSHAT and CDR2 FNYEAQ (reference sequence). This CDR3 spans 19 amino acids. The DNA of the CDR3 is TGTGCTAGCAGCCCGGGACTAGCGGGGGGAGCGGGTATCTACAATGAGCAGTTCTTC. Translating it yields CASSPGLAGGAGIYNEQFF.

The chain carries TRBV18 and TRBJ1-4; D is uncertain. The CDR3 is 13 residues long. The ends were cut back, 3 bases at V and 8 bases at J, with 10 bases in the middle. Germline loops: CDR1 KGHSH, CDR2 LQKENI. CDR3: CASSPDQYEKLFF. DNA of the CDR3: TGTGCCAGCTCACCCGACCAATACGAAAAACTGTTTTTT.

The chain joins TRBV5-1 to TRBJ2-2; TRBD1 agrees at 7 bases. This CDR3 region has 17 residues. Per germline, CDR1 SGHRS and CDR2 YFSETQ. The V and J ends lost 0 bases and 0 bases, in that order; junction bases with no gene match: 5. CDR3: CASSLAGTATNTGELFF. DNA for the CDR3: TGCGCCAGCAGCTTGGCCGGGACAGCAACGAACACCGGGGAGCTGTTTTTT.

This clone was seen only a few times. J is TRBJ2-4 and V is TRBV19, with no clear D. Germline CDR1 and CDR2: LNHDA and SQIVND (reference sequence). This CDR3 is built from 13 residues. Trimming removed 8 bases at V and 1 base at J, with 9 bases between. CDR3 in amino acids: CASSDGAKNIQYF. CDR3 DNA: TGTGCCAGTTCTGATGGGGCCAAAAACATTCAGTACTTC. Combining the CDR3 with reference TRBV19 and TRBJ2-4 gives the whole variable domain DGGITQSPKYLFRKEGQNVTLSCEQNLNHDAMYWYRQDPGQGLRLIYYSQIVNDFQKGDIAEGYSVSREKKESFPLTVTSAQKNPTAFYLCASSDGAKNIQYFGAGTRLSVL.

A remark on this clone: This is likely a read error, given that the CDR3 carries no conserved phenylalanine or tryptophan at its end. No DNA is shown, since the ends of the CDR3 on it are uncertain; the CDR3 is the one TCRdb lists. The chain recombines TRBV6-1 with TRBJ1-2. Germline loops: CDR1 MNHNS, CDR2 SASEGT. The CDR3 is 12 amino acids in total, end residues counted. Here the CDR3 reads CASSDRTVQNLL.

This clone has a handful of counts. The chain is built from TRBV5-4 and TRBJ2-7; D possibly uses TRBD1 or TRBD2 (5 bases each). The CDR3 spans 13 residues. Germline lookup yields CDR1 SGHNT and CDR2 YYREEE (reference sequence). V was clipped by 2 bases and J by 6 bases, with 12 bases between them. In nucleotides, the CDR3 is TGTGCCAGCAGCTTCGGTCTCGGGACCGAGCAGTACTTC. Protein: CASSFGLGTEQYF.

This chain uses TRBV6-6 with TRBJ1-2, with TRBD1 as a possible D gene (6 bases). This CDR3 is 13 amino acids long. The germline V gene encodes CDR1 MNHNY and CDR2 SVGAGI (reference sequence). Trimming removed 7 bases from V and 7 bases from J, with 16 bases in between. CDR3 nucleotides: TGTGCCAGCACCGACGGGGGGGCTGGTGGCTACACCTTC. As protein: CASTDGGAGGYTF.

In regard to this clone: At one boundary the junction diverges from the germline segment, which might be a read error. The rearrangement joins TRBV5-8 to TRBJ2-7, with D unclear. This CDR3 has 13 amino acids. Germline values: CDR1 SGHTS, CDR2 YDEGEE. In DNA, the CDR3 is TGTGCCAGCAGCTTGGTTTGGCAGCATCCCGAGGACTTC. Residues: CASSLVWQHPEDF.

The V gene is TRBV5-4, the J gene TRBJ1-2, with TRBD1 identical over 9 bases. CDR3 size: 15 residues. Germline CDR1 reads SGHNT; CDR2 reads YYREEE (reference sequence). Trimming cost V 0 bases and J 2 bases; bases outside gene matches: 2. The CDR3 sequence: CASSLEQGANYGYTF. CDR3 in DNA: TGTGCCAGCAGCTTGGAACAGGGGGCCAACTATGGCTACACCTTC.

CDR3 protein: CASSLASGADTQYF. CDR3 in DNA: TGTGCCAGCAGTTTGGCTAGCGGTGCAGATACGCAGTATTTT. This sequence joins TRBV6-2 or TRBV6-3 and TRBJ2-3; 7 nucleotides line up with TRBD2. This CDR3 has 14 amino acids. Trimming removed 4 bases from V and 4 bases from J; junction bases left unmatched: 5. Germline V gives CDR1 MNHEY, CDR2 SVGEGT.

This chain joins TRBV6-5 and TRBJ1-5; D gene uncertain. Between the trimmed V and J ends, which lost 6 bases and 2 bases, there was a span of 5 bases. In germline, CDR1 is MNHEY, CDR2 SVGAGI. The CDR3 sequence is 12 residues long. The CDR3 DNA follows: TGTGCCAGCAGGGTGGGCAATCAGCCCCAGCATTTT. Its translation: CASRVGNQPQHF.

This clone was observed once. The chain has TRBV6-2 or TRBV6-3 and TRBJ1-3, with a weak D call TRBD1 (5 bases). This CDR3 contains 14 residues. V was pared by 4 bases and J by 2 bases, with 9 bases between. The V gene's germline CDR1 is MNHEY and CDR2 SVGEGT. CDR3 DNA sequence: TGTGCCAGCAGTTGGGGACCGCCTGGAAACACCATATATTTT. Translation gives CASSWGPPGNTIYF.